This passage covers 13 T cell receptor beta chains from one sample sequenced in a study of T cell responses to AZD1222 COVID-19 vaccine. The method was immunoSEQ multiplex PCR; TCRdb's version includes in-frame clones alone and lacks a portion of them. The sample has 80,000 to 95,000 clones, 90% seen once. The starting material was peripheral blood, obtained 28 days after the second AZD1222 dose. The receptors stem from an adult who received the AZD1222 COVID-19 vaccine.

V and J are TRBV9 and TRBJ2-3; D unresolved. CDR3 length: 15 residues. V lost 2 bases and J 2 bases, leaving 12 bases between the germline ends. CDR1 and CDR2 from the germline V gene are SGDLS and YYNGEE. CDR3 amino acids: CASSVVATNTDTQYF. CDR3 in DNA: TGTGCCAGCAGCGTGGTGGCTACCAACACAGATACGCAGTATTTT.

This clone has just a few counts. The rearrangement links TRBV20-1 to TRBJ1-1, with a weak D call TRBD1 (5 bases). This CDR3 is 15 amino acids long. Trimming removed 3 bases at V and 3 bases at J, with 17 bases between. The germline CDR1 and CDR2 sequences are DFQATT and SNEGSKA (reference sequence). This CDR3 is CSASDKSGGDTEAFF. The CDR3 DNA reads TGCAGTGCTAGTGACAAATCCGGGGGTGACACTGAAGCTTTCTTT.

The chain uses TRBV4-3 and TRBJ1-4, with a possible D match to TRBD1 (6 bases). CDR3 length: 15 amino acids. CDR1 and CDR2 from the germline V gene are LGHNA and YSLEER. V was cut by 4 bases and J by 7 bases, with 16 bases left in between. The CDR3 spells CASSREEGGLEKLFF. The CDR3 bases are TGCGCCAGCAGCCGAGAGGAGGGGGGTCTTGAAAAACTGTTTTTT.

The chain joins TRBV6-5 to TRBJ2-2; D unresolved. The V gene's germline CDR1 is MNHEY and CDR2 SVGAGI. CDR3 length: 12 residues. V was trimmed by 10 bases and J by 4 bases, leaving 10 bases between them. The CDR3 DNA follows: TGTGCCACCCGGACGGGCACCGGGGAGCTGTTTTTT. The encoded protein is CATRTGTGELFF.

This chain connects TRBV4-1 to TRBJ1-2; D is undetermined. The CDR3 has 16 amino acids. The germline V gene has CDR1 MGHRA and CDR2 YSYEKL. Trimming pared 0 bases from V and 4 bases from J, leaving 15 bases between. This chain's CDR3 is CASSQEQTANGYGYTF. CDR3 nucleotides: TGCGCCAGCAGCCAAGAACAAACGGCGAATGGCTATGGCTACACCTTC.

The V and J genes are TRBV28 and TRBJ1-1, with D unclear. The length of the CDR3 is 13 residues. V was trimmed by 2 bases and J by 8 bases, leaving 12 bases between them. Germline values: CDR1 MDHEN, CDR2 SYDVKM. The CDR3 DNA reads TGTGCCAGCAGTTTACGCGAGCAGCTAGAAGCTTTCTTT. It yields the protein CASSLREQLEAFF.

CDR3 coding DNA: TGTGCCATCAGTACCGGACAGGGGGCGGGAGGCACTGAAGCTTTCTTT. Protein sequence: CAISTGQGAGGTEAFF. The chain combines TRBV10-3 with TRBJ1-1; 11 bases fit TRBD1. Germline CDR1 is ENHRY and CDR2 is SYGVKD. The CDR3 length is 16 residues. V lost 5 bases, J lost 4 bases, and 9 bases stayed unmatched.

V gene TRBV4-3 combines with J gene TRBJ2-5; D tentatively reads TRBD1 or TRBD2 (5 bases each). This CDR3 region has 16 residues. V gave up 2 bases and J gave up 1 base, with 14 bases separating them. Germline-derived CDR1 and CDR2 are LGHNA and YSLEER. Here the CDR3 reads CASSQSRGRVQETQYF. The CDR3 nucleotides read TGCGCCAGCAGCCAAAGCCGGGGCAGGGTCCAAGAGACCCAGTACTTC.

The chain uses TRBV27 and TRBJ2-7, with D possibly being TRBD1 (6 bases). CDR1 is MNHEY, CDR2 SMNVEV, per germline (reference sequence). V was cut by 2 bases and J by 8 bases, with 13 bases left in between. The CDR3 length is 13 residues. The CDR3: CASSLNRVKQQYF. The CDR3 bases are TGTGCCAGCAGTTTAAACAGGGTCAAACAGCAGTACTTC.

The chain joins TRBV2 to TRBJ1-5; D unclear. The CDR3 extends over 18 amino acids. The germline gives CDR1 SNHLY, CDR2 FYNNEI. V was pared by 7 bases and J by 2 bases, with 24 bases between. The DNA of the CDR3 is TGTGCCAGCACCGGAACTCACCAAGGGATGAATCGCAATCAGCCCCAGCATTTT. It is translated as CASTGTHQGMNRNQPQHF.

This rearrangement joins TRBV5-6 to TRBJ1-2; 9 bases are shared with TRBD1. Germline CDR1 and CDR2: SGHDT and YYEEEE. With V trimmed by 3 bases and J by 7 bases, 10 bases remained unmatched. The CDR3 runs to 15 residues. CDR3 amino acids: CASSWDGTGTVGYTF. CDR3 DNA sequence: TGTGCCAGCAGCTGGGACGGGACAGGGACAGTTGGCTACACCTTC.

This chain links TRBV7-7 with TRBJ2-1; D gene uncertain. The length of the CDR3 is 13 residues. The germline V and J ends were trimmed by 1 base and 4 bases, with 5 bases remaining between them. Germline CDR1 is SSHAT and CDR2 is FNYEAQ (reference sequence). CDR3 DNA sequence: TGTGCCAGCAGCTTAGGGTCGTACAATGAGCAGTTCTTC. It encodes CASSLGSYNEQFF.

The chain couples TRBV27 to TRBJ1-6, with a tentative D call TRBD1 (6 bases). CDR3 size: 15 residues. V gave up 0 bases and J gave up 9 bases, with 12 bases separating them. The germline V gene encodes CDR1 MNHEY and CDR2 SMNVEV (reference sequence). DNA for the CDR3: TGTGCCAGCAGTTTATCCAGGGGTGGTGTTTCACCCCTCCACTTT. It codes for CASSLSRGGVSPLHF.